This T cell receptor (beta chain) appears in the sequencing data of a study of blood T cell repertoires in COVID-19. In the study overall: The United States, Italy and Spain provided the acute and convalescent COVID-19 samples.

The method was immunoSEQ multiplex PCR; TCRdb's version includes in-frame clones alone and lacks a portion of them. The sample yields about 160,000 clones, around 85% seen once. The V gene lost 0 bases and the J gene lost 0 bases, with 12 bases spanning the gap. Germline-derived CDR1 and CDR2 are MNHEY and SVGEGT. This CDR3 has 16 amino acids. The J gene is TRBJ2-7, the V gene TRBV6-2 or TRBV6-3, with D possibly matching TRBD1 (5 bases). The sequenced sample consisted of peripheral blood. This clonotype was sampled from a woman aged 70-85 years with acute or convalescent COVID-19. The CDR3 DNA is TGTGCCAGCAGTTACTCGGGCAGGGTAAACTCCTACGAGCAGTACTTC. As protein: CASSYSGRVNSYEQYF.